These 24 T cell receptor beta chains came from one sample sequenced in a study of shared clonotypes between healthy human individuals. Data came from immunoSEQ multiplex PCR; TCRdb stores just in-frame clones and leaves some out. The data show roughly 2,500,000 clones, with over 85% seen just once and approximately 0.35% held by the top ten. The sequenced sample was naive CD4+ T cells from PBMCs. Subset meaning: CD45RA+ positively selected. The source is a man in his late teens or twenties in good health. Some clones in this sample may be carry-over from other donors' samples.

This chain's CDR3 is CASSPDRGTAAYNVLTF. The CDR3 nucleotides read TGTGCCAGCAGCCCCGACCGGGGGACCGCAGCCTACAACGTCCTGACTTTC. The genes are TRBV9 and TRBJ2-6, with D perhaps TRBD2 (6 bases). V lost 4 bases to trimming and J lost 9 bases, with 23 bases between them. The CDR3 is made up of 17 amino acids. CDR1 and CDR2 from the germline V gene are SGDLS and YYNGEE.

This clone was seen a handful of times. This chain links TRBV6-5 with TRBJ1-5, with unresolved D. Germline values: CDR1 MNHEY, CDR2 SVGAGI. V was clipped by 4 bases and J by 7 bases, with 8 bases between them. This CDR3 spans 12 amino acids. CDR3 sequence (DNA): TGTGCCAGCAGTTCAGGAATGCAGCCCCAGCATTTT. The encoded protein is CASSSGMQPQHF.

This rearrangement joins TRBV4-1 to TRBJ2-2; tentative D call: TRBD2 (6 bases). Per the germline V gene, CDR1 is MGHRA and CDR2 is YSYEKL. CDR3 length equals 16 residues. Trimming removed 5 bases from V and 5 bases from J, with 18 bases in between. For the CDR3, the DNA is TGCGCCAGCAGCTACAATGTCCTAGCGCGGACCGGGGAGCTGTTTTTT. Protein: CASSYNVLARTGELFF.

This chain uses TRBV15 with TRBJ2-3, with TRBD2 matching over 10 bases. This CDR3 comprises 15 residues. Germline CDR1 LNHNV, CDR2 YYDKDF (reference sequence). Germline trimming cut 2 bases from V and 5 bases from J; bases unmatched to any gene: 4. CDR3 coding DNA: TGTGCCACCAGCAGACTAGCGGGAGTAGGAGATACGCAGTATTTT. It encodes CATSRLAGVGDTQYF.

The chain is built from TRBV18 and TRBJ1-5, with no clear D. Germline loops: CDR1 KGHSH, CDR2 LQKENI. Trimming took 3 bases from V and 4 from J, leaving 13 bases between them. The CDR3 totals 15 residues. The CDR3 coding sequence is TGTGCCAGCTCACCCCTCATGCCCCGAAATCAGCCCCAGCATTTT. The encoded protein is CASSPLMPRNQPQHF.

V and J are TRBV5-1 and TRBJ2-5, with 9 bases that match TRBD2. J gave up 5 bases and V 5 bases, and 7 bases lay outside the gene matches. The V gene's germline CDR1 is SGHRS and CDR2 YFSETQ. The CDR3 covers 14 residues. In DNA, the CDR3 is TGCGCCAGCAGGGCGGGAGGGCCTGATGAGACCCAGTACTTC. Protein product: CASRAGGPDETQYF.

The chain combines TRBV7-9 with TRBJ1-1, with TRBD1 matching over 9 bases. Germline CDR1 and CDR2: SEHNR and FQNEAQ (reference sequence). J gave up 1 base and V 11 bases, and 17 bases lay outside the gene matches. The CDR3 extends over 17 amino acids. This CDR3 is CAVTIYRGPSGNTEAFF. Written as DNA, the CDR3 is TGTGCCGTCACCATCTACAGGGGGCCCTCCGGGAACACTGAAGCTTTCTTT.

The chain recombines TRBV5-1 with TRBJ2-5, with D perhaps matching TRBD1 or TRBD2 (5 bases each). The CDR3 sequence is 13 residues long. Germline CDR1 is SGHRS and CDR2 is YFSETQ. The ends were cut back, 7 bases at V and 5 bases at J, with 15 bases in the middle. CDR3 loop: CASSNLGAETQYF. The DNA of the CDR3 is TGCGCCAGCTCCAACCTCGGGGCGGAGACCCAGTACTTC.

The rearrangement joins TRBV9 to TRBJ2-1; 7 bases are shared with TRBD2. Germline V lookup: CDR1 SGDLS, CDR2 YYNGEE. The CDR3 has 15 residues. With 0 bases clipped from V and 7 bases from J, the junction kept 7 bases outside the gene matches. The CDR3 loop is CASSVDSSGRNEQFF. CDR3 coding DNA: TGTGCCAGCAGCGTAGACTCTAGCGGACGAAATGAGCAGTTCTTC.

V is TRBV14 and J is TRBJ2-5, with D hard to call. Germline values: CDR1 SGHDN, CDR2 FVKESK. The CDR3 has 15 amino acids. V was cut by 1 base and J by 4 bases, with 13 bases left in between. CDR3 nucleotides: TGTGCCAGCAGCCAAGCTGGCTCCACGGGAGAGACCCAGTACTTC. Translating gives CASSQAGSTGETQYF.

The V gene is TRBV7-3, the J gene TRBJ2-2, with D unresolved. There are 13 residues in the CDR3. The germline CDR1 and CDR2 sequences are SGHTA and FQGTGA. V was pared by 2 bases and J by 7 bases, with 8 bases between. CDR3 in amino acids: CASSLDPGGELFF. CDR3 in DNA: TGTGCCAGCAGCTTAGATCCGGGCGGGGAGCTGTTTTTT. Full variable domain (missing parts from reference TRBV7-3 and TRBJ2-2): GAGVSQTPSNKVTEKGKYVELRCDPISGHTALYWYRQSLGQGPEFLIYFQGTGAADDSGLPNDRFFAVRPEGSVSTLKIQRTERGDSAVYLCASSLDPGGELFFGEGSRLTVL.

The genes are TRBV7-2 and TRBJ1-3; TRBD1 agrees at 9 bases. The CDR3 is 19 amino acids. The trim removed 5 bases at V and 3 bases at J, leaving 17 bases unmatched. Germline V lookup: CDR1 SGHTA, CDR2 FQGNSA. The DNA of the CDR3 is TGTGCCAGCAGCCAAGCTTCTGGGGGACAGGGACTTCGTGGAAACACCATATATTTT. Protein product: CASSQASGGQGLRGNTIYF. Drawing the rest from reference TRBV7-2 and TRBJ1-3, the complete variable domain is GAGVSQSPSNKVTEKGKDVELRCDPISGHTALYWYRQSLGQGLEFLIYFQGNSAPDKSGLPSDRFSAERTGGSVSTLTIQRTQQEDSAVYLCASSQASGGQGLRGNTIYFGEGSWLTVV.

The chain joins TRBV25-1 to TRBJ1-5; possibly TRBD1 for D (5 bases). This CDR3 has 15 residues. Germline loops: CDR1 MGHDK, CDR2 SYGVNS. V dropped 4 bases and J dropped 2 bases, with 12 bases sitting between them. This chain's CDR3 is CASSVSGTGNQPQHF. The CDR3 DNA reads as TGTGCCAGCAGTGTCTCCGGGACGGGCAATCAGCCCCAGCATTTT. The full variable domain, its missing parts supplied by reference TRBV25-1 and TRBJ1-5, is EADIYQTPRYLVIGTGKKITLECSQTMGHDKMYWYQQDPGMELHLIHYSYGVNSTEKGDLSSESTVSRIRTEHFPLTLESARPSHTSQYLCASSVSGTGNQPQHFGDGTRLSIL.

As for this clone: Other DNA sequences within the sample encode an identical CDR3. The chain employs TRBV11-3 and TRBJ2-2, with TRBD2 matching 11 bases. Germline CDR1 is SGHNT and CDR2 is YENEEA. This CDR3 region has 16 residues. V lost 5 bases and J lost 2; bases outside the gene matches: 4. CDR3 region: CASSPTSGGNTGELFF. CDR3 nucleotide sequence: TGTGCCAGCAGCCCTACTAGCGGGGGAAACACCGGGGAGCTGTTTTTT.

The chain couples TRBV7-9 to TRBJ1-1; D unresolved. Trimming stripped 5 bases from V and 2 bases from J, with 9 bases between. This CDR3 is built from 13 residues. Germline V CDR1 and CDR2: SEHNR, FQNEAQ (reference sequence). The CDR3 protein is CASSRLRNTEAFF. The CDR3 bases are TGTGCCAGCAGCCGCCTCCGAAACACTGAAGCTTTCTTT.

This chain links TRBV11-1 with TRBJ1-1; no definite D call. The CDR3 is 13 amino acids. The V gene lost 3 bases and the J gene lost 5 bases, with 10 bases spanning the gap. Germline V CDR1 and CDR2: SGHAT, FQDESV (reference sequence). This chain's CDR3 is CASSLRVWTEAFF. CDR3 bases: TGTGCCAGCAGCTTGCGGGTATGGACTGAAGCTTTCTTT.

This rearrangement joins TRBV30 to TRBJ2-1; the match to TRBD2 covers 10 bases. This CDR3 is 14 amino acids long. The germline CDR1 and CDR2 sequences are GTSNPN and SVGIG (reference sequence). Trimming removed 6 bases from V and 3 bases from J; junction bases left unmatched: 5. DNA of the CDR3: TGTGCCTGCCTGACTAGCGGGCGCTACAATGAGCAGTTCTTC. Translated, it gives CACLTSGRYNEQFF.

This chain uses TRBV5-1 with TRBJ2-7, with 10 bases lining up with TRBD1. Germline trimming cut 4 bases from V and 6 bases from J; bases unmatched to any gene: 10. The CDR3 loop spans 15 amino acids. Germline assignment: CDR1 SGHRS and CDR2 YFSETQ. CDR3 region: CASSRRQGAGGEQYF. As DNA, the CDR3 is TGCGCCAGCAGCCGCCGACAGGGGGCCGGGGGCGAGCAGTACTTC.

This chain links TRBV6-6 with TRBJ2-7; 7 bases fit TRBD1. Trimming removed 7 bases from V and 0 bases from J; junction bases left unmatched: 6. The CDR3 has 14 amino acids. The germline V gene has CDR1 MNHNY and CDR2 SVGAGI (reference sequence). The CDR3 loop reads CASTSGQASYEQYF. The CDR3, as DNA: TGTGCCAGCACCTCCGGACAGGCCTCCTACGAGCAGTACTTC.

J is TRBJ1-1 and V is TRBV19, with D tentatively TRBD1 (5 bases). The CDR3 sequence is 16 residues long. Per germline, CDR1 LNHDA and CDR2 SQIVND (reference sequence). Trimming removed 6 bases at V and 1 base at J, with 18 bases between. CDR3 sequence: CASRPFPGRPNTEAFF. In nucleotides, the CDR3 is TGTGCCAGTAGGCCCTTTCCGGGACGACCGAACACTGAAGCTTTCTTT.

As regards this clone: In the same sample, other DNA sequences code for this CDR3. The rearrangement links TRBV18 to TRBJ1-5; possible D gene TRBD1, 6 bases. Trimming cost V 6 bases and J 3 bases, with 12 bases left between them. Germline CDR1 and CDR2: KGHSH and LQKENI. The CDR3 contains 14 residues. The CDR3 nucleotides read TGTGCCAGCTCGCCTGGACAGAACAATCAGCCCCAGCATTTT. This sequence encodes CASSPGQNNQPQHF.

The chain links TRBV28 to TRBJ1-2; D is perhaps TRBD1 (5 bases). V was trimmed by 3 bases and J by 4 bases, leaving 12 bases between them. Per germline, CDR1 MDHEN and CDR2 SYDVKM. This CDR3 is 14 amino acids long. CDR3 in amino acids: CASSFPFGGYGYTF. The CDR3 nucleotides read TGTGCCAGCAGTTTCCCGTTTGGGGGCTATGGCTACACCTTC.

Turning to this clone: The sample holds other DNA sequences that translate to the same CDR3. The genes are TRBV29-1 and TRBJ1-2; D is unclear. CDR3 length: 9 residues. From germline, CDR1 is SQVTM and CDR2 ANQGSEA. Trimming pared 3 bases from V and 4 bases from J, leaving 0 bases between. The DNA for the CDR3 is TGCAGCGTTGACTATGGCTACACCTTC. It specifies CSVDYGYTF.

V and J are TRBV27 and TRBJ2-1; the match to TRBD2 covers 12 bases. The CDR3 runs to 15 residues. J gave up 6 bases and V 4 bases, and 4 bases lay outside the gene matches. Looked up from germline, CDR1 is MNHEY and CDR2 is SMNVEV (reference sequence). The CDR3, as DNA: TGTGCCAGCAGTTCAGGACTAGCGGGACGCAATGAGCAGTTCTTC. Protein sequence: CASSSGLAGRNEQFF.